Shown below are 15 T cell receptor beta chains from a single sample sequenced in a study of preoperative IRX-2 immunotherapy in early breast cancer. The treatment is: preoperative locoregional IRX-2 cytokine immunotherapy. Sequencing was performed with immunoSEQ multiplex PCR; in TCRdb, only in-frame clones are kept and a portion is missing. The data show fewer than 40,000 clones, roughly nine tenths seen once. This material consisted of tumor tissue, taken after IRX-2 immunotherapy. These receptors were obtained from a human donor with breast cancer.

The rearrangement joins TRBV6-8 to TRBJ2-7; D tentatively fits TRBD1 or TRBD2 (5 bases each). The CDR3 covers 13 residues. Germline-derived CDR1 and CDR2 are MNHGY and SAAAGT. The V end was cut by 4 bases, the J end by 1 base, with 8 bases between. CDR3 nucleotides: TGTGCCAGCAGTTGGGACCCATCCTACGAGCAGTACTTC. This codes for CASSWDPSYEQYF.

The chain is built from TRBV19 and TRBJ1-3; D is unresolved. CDR1 and CDR2 from the germline V gene are LNHDA and SQIVND (reference sequence). The V gene lost 5 bases and the J gene lost 2 bases, with 13 bases spanning the gap. This CDR3 comprises 15 residues. In DNA form, the CDR3 reads TGTGCCAGTAGTTCGACCACTGGGCCTGGAAACACCATATATTTT. Protein: CASSSTTGPGNTIYF.

This sequence joins TRBV11-3 and TRBJ2-3; 13 bases align to TRBD2. In germline, CDR1 is SGHNT, CDR2 YENEEA. The V segment lost 5 bases and the J segment 5 bases; nucleotides outside the gene matches: 7. This CDR3 contains 16 residues. In DNA form, the CDR3 reads TGTGCCAGCAGCGATTCCGGACTAGCGGGAGTAGATACGCAGTATTTT. This gives the protein CASSDSGLAGVDTQYF.

The J gene is TRBJ1-2, the V gene TRBV6-8; unclear D gene. The V and J ends lost 6 bases and 8 bases respectively, with 16 bases between them. The CDR3 sequence is 13 residues long. Germline lookup yields CDR1 MNHGY and CDR2 SAAAGT. CDR3 sequence: CASSSIGSRGYTF. CDR3 nucleotide sequence: TGTGCCAGCAGCTCCATCGGCTCTCGGGGCTACACCTTC.

The chain recombines TRBV19 with TRBJ1-1; no definite D call. Germline V gives CDR1 LNHDA, CDR2 SQIVND (reference sequence). V was pared by 5 bases and J by 6 bases, with 10 bases between. The CDR3 has 12 amino acids. Written as DNA, the CDR3 is TGTGCCAGTAGTGAACAAGGAGCTGAAGCTTTCTTT. It specifies CASSEQGAEAFF.

This clone was counted a single time. V gene TRBV29-1 combines with J gene TRBJ1-2, with D maybe TRBD1 (5 bases). V was clipped by 4 bases and J by 5 bases, with 11 bases between them. The CDR3 consists of 12 residues. Germline V gene data show CDR1 as SQVTM and CDR2 as ANQGSEA. The CDR3 region is CSVAGQGYGYTF. The CDR3 nucleotides read TGCAGCGTTGCGGGCCAGGGTTATGGCTACACCTTC.

A few counts support this clone. The V and J genes are TRBV11-3 and TRBJ2-2, with a tentative D call TRBD2 (6 bases). CDR1 is SGHNT, CDR2 YENEEA, per germline. V dropped 1 base and J dropped 5 bases, with 11 bases sitting between them. The CDR3 runs 15 residues. The CDR3: CASSLVGGRTGELFF. The CDR3 coding sequence is TGTGCCAGCAGCTTAGTTGGGGGGAGAACCGGGGAGCTGTTTTTT.

This clone occurred once. The chain uses TRBV29-1 and TRBJ2-6; D might be TRBD2 (5 bases). Trimming cost V 3 bases and J 11 bases, with 14 bases left between them. This CDR3 region has 13 residues. Germline lookup yields CDR1 SQVTM and CDR2 ANQGSEA. Here the CDR3 reads CSVDSSGFDVLTF. The CDR3, as DNA: TGCAGCGTTGATTCATCGGGGTTCGACGTCCTGACTTTC.

The J gene is TRBJ2-5, the V gene TRBV19; D remains unclear. The CDR3 contains 14 residues. Germline loops: CDR1 LNHDA, CDR2 SQIVND (reference sequence). V lost 6 bases to trimming and J lost 1 base, with 12 bases between them. CDR3 nucleotide sequence: TGTGCCAGTAGCCCGGACCGCCTCCAAGAGACCCAGTACTTC. Its protein is CASSPDRLQETQYF.

The gene calls are TRBV6-8 and TRBJ2-7; D is possibly TRBD2 (5 bases). The ends were cut back, 5 bases at V and 2 bases at J, with 13 bases in the middle. CDR1 and CDR2 from the germline V gene are MNHGY and SAAAGT. The CDR3 spans 14 residues. CDR3 loop: CASSAYLGAYEQYF. The CDR3 region has the DNA TGTGCCAGCAGTGCCTATCTCGGGGCCTACGAGCAGTACTTC.

This clone has just one count. The rearrangement links TRBV28 to TRBJ2-7; no clear D gene. V dropped 6 bases and J dropped 2 bases, with 11 bases sitting between them. Per germline, CDR1 MDHEN and CDR2 SYDVKM. This CDR3 is built from 13 residues. The CDR3 nucleotides are TGTGCCAGCAGCCGAACGACAACCTACGAGCAGTACGTC. Its translation is CASSRTTTYEQYV.

CDR3 coding DNA: TGTGCCAGCAGTTACTCATTGAAGGCTAACTATGGCTACACCTTC. It yields the protein CASSYSLKANYGYTF. V usage is TRBV6-8 and J usage is TRBJ1-2; D is ambiguous. V gave up 0 bases and J gave up 0 bases, with 8 bases separating them. The CDR3 extends over 15 amino acids. CDR1 is MNHGY and CDR2 is SAAAGT in the germline V gene.

V and J are TRBV19 and TRBJ1-1; tentative D call: TRBD1 (6 bases). The V end was cut by 3 bases, the J end by 2 bases, with 19 bases between. The CDR3 is 17 residues long. Germline values: CDR1 LNHDA, CDR2 SQIVND (reference sequence). CDR3 region: CASSIWGVGTSNTEAFF. The CDR3 DNA sequence: TGTGCCAGTAGTATTTGGGGCGTGGGGACATCCAACACTGAAGCTTTCTTT.

The V and J genes are TRBV7-1 and TRBJ2-7; D gene uncertain. TRBV7-1 is noted as an ORF with a role that remains uncertain. CDR3 size: 13 residues. V was pared by 4 bases and J by 6 bases, with 13 bases between. CDR3 loop: CASSLEPFSEQYV. For the CDR3, the DNA is TGTGCCAGCAGCTTAGAGCCATTTTCCGAGCAGTACGTC.

This clone was observed a single time. DNA for the CDR3: TGCGCCAGCAGCTTTTTGGCTAGCGGGGGAGTCACAGATACGCAGTATTTT. Translated, it gives CASSFLASGGVTDTQYF. The J gene is TRBJ2-3, the V gene TRBV5-1, with 10 bases lining up with TRBD2. This CDR3 contains 17 residues. V trimming: 2 bases; J trimming: 2 bases; junction bases outside the gene matches: 8. Germline CDR1 reads SGHRS; CDR2 reads YFSETQ.